This entry lists 20 T cell receptor beta chains sequenced from one sample in a study of shared clonotypes between healthy human individuals. Naive CD8 cells lacked CD45RO, underwent positive selection for CCR7 and left out terminally differentiated effector memory CD45RA+ cells. Generated by immunoSEQ multiplex PCR, the TCRdb table keeps only in-frame clones and is missing some. The top ten clones hold more than 1.5% of a sample with millions of clones, about 93% of them seen once. The sequencing input was naive CD8+ T cells from PBMCs. These receptors came from a man younger than 35 in good health. Some clones in this sample may be carry-over from other donors' samples.

V usage is TRBV27 and J usage is TRBJ1-2, with 9 bases matching TRBD1. Germline trimming cut 6 bases from V and 6 bases from J; bases unmatched to any gene: 8. The CDR3 extends over 14 amino acids. Germline loops: CDR1 MNHEY, CDR2 SMNVEV (reference sequence). The CDR3 region has the DNA TGTGCCAGCAGCTCCGGGACAGGGTTAAATGGCTACACCTTC. Translation gives CASSSGTGLNGYTF.

The rearrangement joins TRBV28 to TRBJ1-1; the match to TRBD1 covers 8 bases. The V segment lost 5 bases and the J segment 8 bases; nucleotides outside the gene matches: 10. The germline gives CDR1 MDHEN, CDR2 SYDVKM. CDR3 length: 14 amino acids. The CDR3 spells CASSRGTGTDEAFF. DNA for the CDR3: TGTGCCAGCAGTCGGGGGACAGGAACCGACGAAGCTTTCTTT.

This chain connects TRBV28 to TRBJ2-4, with D hard to call. In germline, CDR1 is MDHEN, CDR2 SYDVKM. This CDR3 has 12 residues. Trimming removed 4 bases from V and 9 bases from J, with 10 bases in between. The CDR3 DNA follows: TGTGCCAGCAGTTGGGGTGACGGCATTCAGTACTTC. It codes for CASSWGDGIQYF.

This clone was counted a single time. The gene calls are TRBV4-3 and TRBJ1-1; D is possibly TRBD1 (5 bases). Germline lookup yields CDR1 LGHNA and CDR2 YSLEER. There are 18 residues in the CDR3. The germline V and J ends were trimmed by 0 bases and 2 bases, with 19 bases remaining between them. The CDR3 DNA is TGCGCCAGCAGCCAAGATACACGGGAGGGGCTTCGAAACACTGAAGCTTTCTTT. Translation gives CASSQDTREGLRNTEAFF.

V and J are TRBV21-1 and TRBJ2-7; TRBD1, the table's D call, lacks a check against the DNA. TRBV21-1 is reported as a pseudogene. The CDR3 is 16 residues long. The CDR3 sequence: CASTPKPEGVAYEQYF. In DNA, the CDR3 is TGTGCCAGCACCCCCAAGCCCGAGGGGGTAGCCTACGAGCAGTACTTC.

The chain combines TRBV5-8 with TRBJ2-7, with no clear D. V was cut by 6 bases and J by 0 bases, with 10 bases left in between. There are 13 residues in the CDR3. The germline CDR1 and CDR2 sequences are SGHTS and YDEGEE. This CDR3 reads CASTAKTSYEQYF. CDR3 sequence (DNA): TGTGCCAGCACAGCCAAAACCTCCTACGAGCAGTACTTC.

CDR3 sequence: CASSLSRIQGEAFF. Written as DNA, the CDR3 is TGTGCCAGCAGCCTTTCCCGCATCCAGGGTGAAGCTTTCTTT. The chain has TRBV9 and TRBJ1-1; weak D call: TRBD1 (5 bases). Trimming left V 4 bases short and J 7 bases short, with 17 bases between. Per germline, CDR1 SGDLS and CDR2 YYNGEE. The CDR3 extends over 14 amino acids.

The J gene is TRBJ2-7, the V gene TRBV7-9; D not certain. Germline CDR1 and CDR2: SEHNR and FQNEAQ (reference sequence). This CDR3 comprises 17 residues. V lost 5 bases and J 0 bases, leaving 20 bases between the germline ends. Here the CDR3 DNA reads TGTGCCAGCAGCGCAGGACCCGGGCAGGAGACCTCCTACGAGCAGTACTTC. Its protein is CASSAGPGQETSYEQYF.

This sequence joins TRBV10-3 and TRBJ1-5; perhaps TRBD1 as D (5 bases). Trimming took off 0 bases at V and 5 bases at J, with 17 bases between the two ends. The CDR3 totals 17 residues. Germline V lookup: CDR1 ENHRY, CDR2 SYGVKD. The CDR3 coding sequence is TGTGCCATCAGTGAGTCGATTGGGGGTGGGGGAGATCAGCCCCAGCATTTT. This encodes CAISESIGGGGDQPQHF.

The gene calls are TRBV5-6 and TRBJ2-2; no reliable D call. Germline V gene data show CDR1 as SGHDT and CDR2 as YYEEEE. Trimming cost V 6 bases and J 0 bases, with 9 bases left between them. The CDR3 runs 14 residues. Written as DNA, the CDR3 is TGTGCCAGCACCCTAGGGACGAACACCGGGGAGCTGTTTTTT. Its translation is CASTLGTNTGELFF.

A note on this clone: The same CDR3 also results from other DNA sequences found in this sample. J is TRBJ2-7 and V is TRBV13; D remains unclear. CDR1 PRHDT and CDR2 FYEKMQ come from the germline V gene (reference sequence). The V end was cut by 0 bases, the J end by 3 bases, with 6 bases between. This CDR3 has 13 amino acids. Here the CDR3 DNA reads TGTGCCAGCAGCTTAGGGCGGAACTACGAGCAGTACTTC. Residues: CASSLGRNYEQYF.

The chain employs TRBV27 and TRBJ2-5, with D unclear. Germline CDR1 is MNHEY and CDR2 is SMNVEV (reference sequence). CDR3 length: 16 amino acids. V gave up 5 bases and J gave up 5 bases, with 21 bases separating them. CDR3 amino acids: CASSPKDIPTKETQYF. The CDR3 region has the DNA TGTGCCAGCAGTCCGAAAGACATCCCAACTAAGGAGACCCAGTACTTC.

The chain couples TRBV27 to TRBJ2-1; no clear D gene. V gave up 5 bases and J gave up 0 bases, with 8 bases separating them. Per the germline V gene, CDR1 is MNHEY and CDR2 is SMNVEV (reference sequence). This CDR3 has 14 amino acids. In nucleotides, the CDR3 is TGTGCCAGCAGTCCAGAAAGCTCCTACAATGAGCAGTTCTTC. Amino acids: CASSPESSYNEQFF.

The rearrangement links TRBV29-1 to TRBJ1-1; 7 bases fit TRBD1. CDR3 length: 12 residues. The germline gives CDR1 SQVTM, CDR2 ANQGSEA. J was trimmed by 4 bases and V by 7 bases; bases with no gene match: 6. The CDR3 region has the DNA TGCAGCGGCGAGACAGGGTCCACTGAAGCTTTCTTT. Translating gives CSGETGSTEAFF.

A single count supports this clone. V gene TRBV15 combines with J gene TRBJ2-4; 11 nucleotides match TRBD2. The V segment lost 5 bases and the J segment 3 bases; nucleotides outside the gene matches: 15. This CDR3 is 19 amino acids long. Looked up from germline, CDR1 is LNHNV and CDR2 is YYDKDF (reference sequence). CDR3 sequence reads: CATSLARLAGGDDKNIQYF. CDR3 DNA sequence: TGTGCCACCAGCCTCGCCCGGCTAGCGGGAGGAGATGACAAAAACATTCAGTACTTC.

The V call is TRBV7-9, the J call TRBJ1-1, with a tentative D call TRBD1 (5 bases). Trimming took off 0 bases at V and 6 bases at J, with 11 bases between the two ends. The CDR3 is 14 residues long. From germline, CDR1 is SEHNR and CDR2 FQNEAQ (reference sequence). Written as DNA, the CDR3 is TGTGCCAGCAGCTTAGCAGGGGAAAACCCTGAAGCTTTCTTT. This sequence encodes CASSLAGENPEAFF.

This chain links TRBV6-5 with TRBJ2-1; D unclear. CDR1 is MNHEY, CDR2 SVGAGI, per germline. Trimming left V 2 bases short and J 7 bases short, with 9 bases between. The CDR3 is 13 residues long. CDR3 residues: CASSYAGRNEQFF. The CDR3 nucleotides are TGTGCCAGCAGTTACGCAGGTCGGAATGAGCAGTTCTTC.

The rearrangement links TRBV30 to TRBJ2-7; D unclear. V shed 6 bases and J shed 7 bases, with 16 bases lying between them. Germline CDR1 reads GTSNPN; CDR2 reads SVGIG (reference sequence). The CDR3 is made up of 12 amino acids. CDR3 in DNA: TGTGCCTGCCAAAATCCTTTTGTTGAGCAGTACTTC. Protein sequence: CACQNPFVEQYF.

This rearrangement joins TRBV21-1 to TRBJ2-7; TRBD2 is taken as the D call from the table, unchecked against the DNA. TRBV21-1 is marked as a pseudogene. The CDR3 is made up of 18 amino acids. In nucleotides, the CDR3 is TGTGCCAGCAGCAAAAAGCGGTTCAACCGGGGGAGGGCCTACGAGCAGTACTTC. This sequence encodes CASSKKRFNRGRAYEQYF.

Comments on this clone: The same CDR3 can be traced to other DNA sequences in this sample. The CDR3 bases are TGTGCCAGCAGTTCCCGACAGACTTACGAGCAGTACTTC. Encoded protein: CASSSRQTYEQYF. This chain connects TRBV28 to TRBJ2-7; D perhaps matches TRBD1 (5 bases). Germline V gene sequence: CDR1 MDHEN, CDR2 SYDVKM. Trimming pared 4 bases from V and 4 bases from J, leaving 11 bases between. There are 13 residues in the CDR3.